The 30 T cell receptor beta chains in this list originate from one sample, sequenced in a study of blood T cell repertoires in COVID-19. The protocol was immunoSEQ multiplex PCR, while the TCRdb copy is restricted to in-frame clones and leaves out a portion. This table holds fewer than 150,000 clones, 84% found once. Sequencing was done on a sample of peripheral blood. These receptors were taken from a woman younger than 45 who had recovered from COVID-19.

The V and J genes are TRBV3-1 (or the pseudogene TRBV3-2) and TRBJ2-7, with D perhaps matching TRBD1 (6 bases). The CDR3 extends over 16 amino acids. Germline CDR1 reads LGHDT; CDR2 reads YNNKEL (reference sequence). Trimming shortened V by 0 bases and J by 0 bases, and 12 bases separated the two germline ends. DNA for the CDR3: TGTGCCAGCAGCCAAGATTTGAGGACAGCCTCCTACGAGCAGTACTTC. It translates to CASSQDLRTASYEQYF.

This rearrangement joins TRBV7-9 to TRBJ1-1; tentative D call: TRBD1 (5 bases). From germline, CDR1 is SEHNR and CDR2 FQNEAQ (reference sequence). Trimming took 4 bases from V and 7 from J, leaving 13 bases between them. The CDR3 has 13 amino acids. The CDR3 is CASSSRTGLEAFF. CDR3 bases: TGTGCCAGCAGCTCAAGAACGGGACTTGAAGCTTTCTTT.

The CDR3 here is CASSLGTSGISSYEQYF. As DNA, the CDR3 is TGTGCCAGCAGCTTAGGTACTAGCGGGATCTCGTCCTACGAGCAGTACTTC. The chain uses TRBV7-6 and TRBJ2-7; 10 nucleotides line up with TRBD2. This CDR3 spans 17 amino acids. Trimming at V came to 1 base and at J to 1 base, leaving 7 bases not matched to a gene. Germline CDR1 reads SGHVS; CDR2 reads FNYEAQ.

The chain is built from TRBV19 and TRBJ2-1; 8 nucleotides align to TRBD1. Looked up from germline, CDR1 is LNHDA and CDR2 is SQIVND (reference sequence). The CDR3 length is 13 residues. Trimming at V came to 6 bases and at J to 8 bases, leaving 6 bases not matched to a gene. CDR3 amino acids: CASRTQGADEQFF. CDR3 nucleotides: TGTGCCAGTAGGACGCAGGGGGCGGATGAGCAGTTCTTC.

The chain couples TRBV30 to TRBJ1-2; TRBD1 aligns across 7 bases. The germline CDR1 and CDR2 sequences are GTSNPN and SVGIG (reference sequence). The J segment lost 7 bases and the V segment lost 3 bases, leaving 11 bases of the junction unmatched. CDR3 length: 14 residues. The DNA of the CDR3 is TGTGCCTGGAGCCCTATGGAGGGGGCGGTTGGCTACACCTTC. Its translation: CAWSPMEGAVGYTF.

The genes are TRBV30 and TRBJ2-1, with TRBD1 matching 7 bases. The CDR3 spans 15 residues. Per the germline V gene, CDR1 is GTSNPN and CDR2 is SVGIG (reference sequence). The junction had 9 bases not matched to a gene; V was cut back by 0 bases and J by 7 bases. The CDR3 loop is CAWSVGQKGANEQFF. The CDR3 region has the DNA TGTGCCTGGAGTGTAGGTCAAAAGGGGGCGAATGAGCAGTTCTTC. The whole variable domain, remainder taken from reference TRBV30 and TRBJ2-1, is SQTIHQWPATLVQPVGSPLSLECTVEGTSNPNLYWYRQAAGRGLQLLFYSVGIGQISSEVPQNLSASRPQDRQFILSSKKLLLSDSGFYLCAWSVGQKGANEQFFGPGTRLTVL.

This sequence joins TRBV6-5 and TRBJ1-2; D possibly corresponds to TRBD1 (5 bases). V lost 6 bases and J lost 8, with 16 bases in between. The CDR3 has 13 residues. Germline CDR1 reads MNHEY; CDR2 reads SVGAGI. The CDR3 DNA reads TGTGCCAGCAGAGAGGACCAGGGTTACGGCTACACCTTC. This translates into CASREDQGYGYTF.

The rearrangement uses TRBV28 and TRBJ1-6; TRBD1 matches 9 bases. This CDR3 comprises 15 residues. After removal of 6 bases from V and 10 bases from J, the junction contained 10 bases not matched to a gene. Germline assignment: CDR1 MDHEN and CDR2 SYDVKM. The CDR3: CASSSARTGVSPLHF. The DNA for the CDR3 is TGTGCCAGCAGCTCTGCACGGACAGGGGTCTCACCCCTCCACTTT.

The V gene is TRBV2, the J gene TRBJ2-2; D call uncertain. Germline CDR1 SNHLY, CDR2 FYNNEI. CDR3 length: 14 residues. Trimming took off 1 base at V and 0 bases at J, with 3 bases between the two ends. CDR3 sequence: CASSEGPNTGELFF. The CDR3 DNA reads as TGTGCCAGCAGTGAAGGGCCGAACACCGGGGAGCTGTTTTTT.

CDR3 in DNA: TGTGCCAGTAGTATCCGCGGCCCAAACAAGGCAGATACGCAGTATTTT. The encoded protein is CASSIRGPNKADTQYF. The V and J genes are TRBV19 and TRBJ2-3; D is unresolved. CDR1 is LNHDA, CDR2 SQIVND, per germline (reference sequence). The CDR3 spans 16 residues. Trimming cost V 3 bases and J 4 bases, with 17 bases left between them.

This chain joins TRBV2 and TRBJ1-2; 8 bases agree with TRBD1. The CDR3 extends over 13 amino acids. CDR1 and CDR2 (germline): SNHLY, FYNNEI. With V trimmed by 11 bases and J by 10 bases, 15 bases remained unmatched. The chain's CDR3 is CAGAGQGHLPYTF. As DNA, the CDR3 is TGTGCCGGGGCAGGACAGGGTCATCTCCCCTACACCTTC.

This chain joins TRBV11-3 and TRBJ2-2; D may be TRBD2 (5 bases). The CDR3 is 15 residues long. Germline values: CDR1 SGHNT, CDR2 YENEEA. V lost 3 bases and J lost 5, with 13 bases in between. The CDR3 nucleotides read TGTGCCAGCAGCTTTGGGATAGGGAGAACCGGGGAGCTGTTTTTT. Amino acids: CASSFGIGRTGELFF.

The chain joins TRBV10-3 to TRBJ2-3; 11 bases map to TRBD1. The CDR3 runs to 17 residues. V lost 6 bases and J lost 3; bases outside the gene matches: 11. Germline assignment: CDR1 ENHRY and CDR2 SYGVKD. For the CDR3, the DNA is TGTGCCATCAGCTTCCTTGGGACAGGGGGGAGGACAGATACGCAGTATTTT. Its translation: CAISFLGTGGRTDTQYF.

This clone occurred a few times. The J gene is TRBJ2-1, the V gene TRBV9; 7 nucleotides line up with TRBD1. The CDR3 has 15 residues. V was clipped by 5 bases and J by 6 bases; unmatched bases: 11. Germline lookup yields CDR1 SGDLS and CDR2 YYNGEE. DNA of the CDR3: TGTGCCAGCAGTTGGGACCCCTCAGGGGGCAATGAGCAGTTCTTC. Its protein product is CASSWDPSGGNEQFF.

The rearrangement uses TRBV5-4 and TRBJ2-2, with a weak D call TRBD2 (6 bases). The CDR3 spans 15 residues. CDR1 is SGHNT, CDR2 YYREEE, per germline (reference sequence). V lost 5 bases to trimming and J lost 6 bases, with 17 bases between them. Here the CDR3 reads CASRQNQWGAGELFF. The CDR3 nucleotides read TGTGCCAGCAGACAAAACCAATGGGGGGCCGGGGAGCTGTTTTTT.

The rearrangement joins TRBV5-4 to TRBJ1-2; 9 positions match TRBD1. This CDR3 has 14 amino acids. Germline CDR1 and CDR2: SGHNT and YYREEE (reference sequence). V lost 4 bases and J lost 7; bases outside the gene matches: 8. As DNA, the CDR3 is TGTGCCAGCAGCCGACAGGGGGTGACATTTGGCTACACCTTC. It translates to CASSRQGVTFGYTF.

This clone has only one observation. The CDR3 nucleotides are TGTGCCAGCAGCTTCCGACTAGCGGGAGCTAGCACAGATACGCAGTATTTT. This encodes CASSFRLAGASTDTQYF. The V gene is TRBV7-9, the J gene TRBJ2-3; 12 bases match TRBD2. The germline V gene encodes CDR1 SEHNR and CDR2 FQNEAQ (reference sequence). The V gene end was trimmed by 3 bases and the J gene end by 0 bases; junction bases not matched to a gene: 4. This CDR3 has 17 amino acids.

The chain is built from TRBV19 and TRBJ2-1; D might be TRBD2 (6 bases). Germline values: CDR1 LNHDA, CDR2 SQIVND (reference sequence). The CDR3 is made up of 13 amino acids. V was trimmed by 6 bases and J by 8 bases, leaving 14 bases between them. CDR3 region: CASRGTGTDEQFF. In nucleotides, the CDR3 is TGTGCCAGTAGGGGGACGGGGACTGATGAGCAGTTCTTC.

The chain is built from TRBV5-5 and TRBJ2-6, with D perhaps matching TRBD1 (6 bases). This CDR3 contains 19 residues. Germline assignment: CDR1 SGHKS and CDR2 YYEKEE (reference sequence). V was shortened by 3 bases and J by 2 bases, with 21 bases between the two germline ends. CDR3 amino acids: CASSWLPRPGDAGANVLTF. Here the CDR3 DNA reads TGTGCCAGCAGCTGGCTCCCCCGGCCAGGGGACGCTGGGGCCAACGTCCTGACTTTC. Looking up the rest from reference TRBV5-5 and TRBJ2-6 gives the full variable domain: DAGVTQSPTHLIKTRGQQVTLRCSPISGHKSVSWYQQVLGQGPQFIFQYYEKEERGRGNFPDRFSARQFPNYSSELNVNALLLGDSALYLCASSWLPRPGDAGANVLTFGAGSRLTVL.

CDR3 loop: CASSNDRADEKLFF. The CDR3 DNA reads as TGTGCCAGCAGTAACGACAGGGCGGATGAAAAACTGTTTTTT. The chain couples TRBV6-5 to TRBJ1-4; 7 positions agree with TRBD1. Germline CDR1 and CDR2: MNHEY and SVGAGI. V shed 5 bases and J 6 bases; nucleotides not matched to a gene: 6. The CDR3 is 14 residues long.

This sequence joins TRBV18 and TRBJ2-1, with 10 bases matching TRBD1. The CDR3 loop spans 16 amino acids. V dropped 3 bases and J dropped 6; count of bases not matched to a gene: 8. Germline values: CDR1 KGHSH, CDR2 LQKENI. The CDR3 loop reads CASSPPGQGISNEQFF. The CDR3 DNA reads TGTGCCAGCTCACCCCCGGGACAGGGGATATCCAATGAGCAGTTCTTC.

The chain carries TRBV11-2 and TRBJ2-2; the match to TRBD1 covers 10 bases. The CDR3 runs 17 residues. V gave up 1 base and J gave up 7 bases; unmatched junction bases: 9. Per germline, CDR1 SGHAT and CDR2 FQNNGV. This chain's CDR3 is CASSLGRGTGVVGELFF. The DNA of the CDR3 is TGTGCCAGCAGCTTAGGCCGGGGGACAGGGGTAGTCGGGGAGCTGTTTTTT. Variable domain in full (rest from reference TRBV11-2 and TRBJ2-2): EAGVAQSPRYKIIEKRQSVAFWCNPISGHATLYWYQQILGQGPKLLIQFQNNGVVDDSQLPKDRFSAERLKGVDSTLKIQPAKLEDSAVYLCASSLGRGTGVVGELFFGEGSRLTVL.

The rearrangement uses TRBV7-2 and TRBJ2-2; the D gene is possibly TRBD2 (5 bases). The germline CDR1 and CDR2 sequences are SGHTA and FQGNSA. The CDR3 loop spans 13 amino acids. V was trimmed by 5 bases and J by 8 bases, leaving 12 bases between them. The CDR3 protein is CASSPRREGELFF. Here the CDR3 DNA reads TGTGCCAGCAGCCCCAGACGGGAAGGGGAGCTGTTTTTT.

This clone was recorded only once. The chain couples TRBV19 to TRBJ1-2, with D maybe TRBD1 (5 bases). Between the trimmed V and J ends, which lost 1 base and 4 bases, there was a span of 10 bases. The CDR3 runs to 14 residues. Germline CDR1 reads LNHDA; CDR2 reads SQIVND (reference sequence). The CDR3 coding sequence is TGTGCCAGTAGTATAGCCGGACACCTCTATGGCTACACCTTC. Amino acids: CASSIAGHLYGYTF.

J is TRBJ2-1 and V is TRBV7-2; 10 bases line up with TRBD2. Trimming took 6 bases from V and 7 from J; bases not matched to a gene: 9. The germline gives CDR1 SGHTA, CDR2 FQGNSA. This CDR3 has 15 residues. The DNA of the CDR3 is TGTGCCAGCAGTGGAACTAGCGGGAATCTTAATGAGCAGTTCTTC. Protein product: CASSGTSGNLNEQFF.

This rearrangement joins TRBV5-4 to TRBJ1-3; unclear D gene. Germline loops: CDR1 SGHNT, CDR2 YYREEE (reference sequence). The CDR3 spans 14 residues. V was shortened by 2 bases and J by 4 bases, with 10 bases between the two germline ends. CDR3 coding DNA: TGTGCCAGCAGCTTACCAGGTGGGGGAAACACCATATATTTT. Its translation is CASSLPGGGNTIYF.

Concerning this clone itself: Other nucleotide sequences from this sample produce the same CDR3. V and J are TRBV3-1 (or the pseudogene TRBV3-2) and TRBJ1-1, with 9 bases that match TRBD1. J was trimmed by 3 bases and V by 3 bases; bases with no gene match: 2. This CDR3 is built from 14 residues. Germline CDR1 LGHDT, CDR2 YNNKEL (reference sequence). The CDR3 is CASSQGQGDTEAFF. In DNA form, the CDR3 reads TGTGCCAGCAGCCAGGGACAGGGTGACACTGAAGCTTTCTTT.

This CDR3 is CASSEERATTDTQYF. DNA of the CDR3: TGTGCCAGCAGTGAAGAGCGGGCTACCACAGATACGCAGTATTTT. The V call is TRBV2, the J call TRBJ2-3, with D possibly being TRBD2 (6 bases). Trimming removed 1 base from V and 2 bases from J, with 10 bases in between. The CDR3 loop spans 15 amino acids. Germline CDR1 reads SNHLY; CDR2 reads FYNNEI.

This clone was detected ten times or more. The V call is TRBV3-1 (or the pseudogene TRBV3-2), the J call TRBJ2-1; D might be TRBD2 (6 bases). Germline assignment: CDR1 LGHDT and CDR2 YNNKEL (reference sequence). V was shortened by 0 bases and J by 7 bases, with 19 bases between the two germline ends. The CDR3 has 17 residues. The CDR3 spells CASSQDRGSPPLNEQFF. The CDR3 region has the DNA TGTGCCAGCAGCCAAGATCGGGGGAGCCCCCCCTTGAATGAGCAGTTCTTC.

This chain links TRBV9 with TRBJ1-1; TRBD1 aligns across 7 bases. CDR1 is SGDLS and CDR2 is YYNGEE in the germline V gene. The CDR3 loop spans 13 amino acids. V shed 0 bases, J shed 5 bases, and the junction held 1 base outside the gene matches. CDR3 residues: CASSVDRGTEAFF. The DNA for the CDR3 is TGTGCCAGCAGCGTAGACAGGGGTACTGAAGCTTTCTTT.